The next 3 T cell receptor beta chains were all read from a single sample in a study of blood T cells in healthy people across ages. The second PCR ran 7 to 11 cycles with a sample-barcoded 5' primer and J-beta primers. Each CDR3 protein gets one entry after TCRdb re-called the 5' RACE reads with MiXCR. Among fewer than 900,000 distinct CDR3 sequences listed, 35% to 40% were seen once. Sequencing was performed on blood. These TCRs come from a man aged 18 to 35 in good health.

The chain links TRBV29-1 to TRBJ1-1, with D possibly TRBD1 on 6 matching bases. The CDR3 totals 13 residues. Germline CDR1 SQVTM, CDR2 ANQGSEA. V dropped 7 bases and J dropped 1 base, with 13 bases sitting between them. The CDR3 here is CSARQETNTEAFF. As DNA, the CDR3 is TGCAGCGCCCGACAGGAAACGAACACTGAAGCTTTCTTT.

This clonotype appeared a few times. J is TRBJ2-5 and V is TRBV12-3 or TRBV12-4; possible D gene TRBD2, 5 bases. The V gene lost 5 bases and the J gene lost 11 bases, with 18 bases spanning the gap. This CDR3 is built from 13 residues. The CDR3 coding sequence is TGTGCCAGCAGTGCGGGTCCTTACAATGAGCAGTACTTC. It encodes CASSAGPYNEQYF.

The chain employs TRBV20-1 and TRBJ2-5; TRBD2 agrees at 10 bases. The CDR3 extends over 13 amino acids. CDR1 is DFQATT and CDR2 is SNEGSKA in the germline V gene (reference sequence). With 5 bases clipped from V and 11 bases from J, the junction kept 11 bases outside the gene matches. The CDR3 spells CSAAGTSVNEQYF. The CDR3 DNA reads TGCAGTGCTGCCGGGACTAGCGTCAATGAGCAGTACTTC.